The source of this T cell receptor (beta chain) is a study of cytomegalovirus exposure and HLA in healthy donors. Study-wide findings and caveats: The later analysis indicated that the majority of CMV-associated TCR beta chains appeared HLA-restricted. Later on, a genetic analysis was performed. It linked a missense variant in DCLRE1C with V- and J-gene trimming of TCR beta. It emerged from a later analysis that several of the most significant clusters appeared to be linked to common viral pathogens.

A remark on this clone: The antigen remains undetermined.

Primers for the PCR totalled 60 Vbeta and 13 Jbeta. Here immunoSEQ multiplex PCR was the method, and the copy in TCRdb shows in-frame clones only, minus some. In all, the sample yields about 110,000 clones. Germline V CDR1 and CDR2: KGHSH, LQKENI. The CDR3 sequence is 18 residues long. The V segment lost 3 bases and the J segment 0 bases; nucleotides outside the gene matches: 9. The genes are TRBV18 and TRBJ2-3, with 10 positions matching TRBD2. The TCR sequence derives from a man over 45 in good health and CMV-seronegative. Sequencing was done on a sample of PBMCs. CDR3 sequence (DNA): TGTGCCAGCTCACCCCCAGGGCTAGCGGGGGCTAGCACAGATACGCAGTATTTT. Translated: CASSPPGLAGASTDTQYF.